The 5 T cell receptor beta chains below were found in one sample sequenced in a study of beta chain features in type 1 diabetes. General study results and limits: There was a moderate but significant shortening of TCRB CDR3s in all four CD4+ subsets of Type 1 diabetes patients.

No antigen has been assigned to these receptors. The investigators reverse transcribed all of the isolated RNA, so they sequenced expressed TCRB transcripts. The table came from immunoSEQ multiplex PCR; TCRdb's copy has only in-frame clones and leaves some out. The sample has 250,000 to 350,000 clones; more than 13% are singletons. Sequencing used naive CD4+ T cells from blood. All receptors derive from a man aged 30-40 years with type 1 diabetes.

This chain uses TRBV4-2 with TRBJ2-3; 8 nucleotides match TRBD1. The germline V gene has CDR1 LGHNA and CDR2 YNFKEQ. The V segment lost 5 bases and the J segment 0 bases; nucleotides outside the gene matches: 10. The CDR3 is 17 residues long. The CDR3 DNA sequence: TGTGCCAGCAGCTACAGGACAGGGTTGATAAGCACAGATACGCAGTATTTT. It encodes CASSYRTGLISTDTQYF.

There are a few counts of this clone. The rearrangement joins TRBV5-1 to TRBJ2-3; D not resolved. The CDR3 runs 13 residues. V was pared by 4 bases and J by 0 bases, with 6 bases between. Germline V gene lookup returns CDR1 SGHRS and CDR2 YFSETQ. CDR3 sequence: CASSPQSTDTQYF. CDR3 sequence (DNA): TGCGCCAGCAGCCCACAAAGCACAGATACGCAGTATTTT. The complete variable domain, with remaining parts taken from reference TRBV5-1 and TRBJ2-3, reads KAGVTQTPRYLIKTRGQQVTLSCSPISGHRSVSWYQQTPGQGLQFLFEYFSETQRNKGNFPGRFSGRQFSNSRSEMNVSTLELGDSALYLCASSPQSTDTQYFGPGTRLTVL.

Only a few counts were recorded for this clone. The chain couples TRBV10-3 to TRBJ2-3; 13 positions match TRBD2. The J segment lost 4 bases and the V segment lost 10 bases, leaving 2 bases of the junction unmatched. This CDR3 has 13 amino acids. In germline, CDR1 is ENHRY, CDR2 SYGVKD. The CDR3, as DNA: TGTGCCACCGGACTAGCGGGAGCAGATACGCAGTATTTT. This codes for CATGLAGADTQYF.

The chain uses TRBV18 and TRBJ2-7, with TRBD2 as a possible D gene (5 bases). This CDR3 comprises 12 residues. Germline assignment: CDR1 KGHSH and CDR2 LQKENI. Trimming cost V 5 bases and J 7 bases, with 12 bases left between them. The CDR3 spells CASSSYTGEQYF. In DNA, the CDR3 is TGTGCCAGCTCATCCTATACGGGAGAGCAGTACTTC.

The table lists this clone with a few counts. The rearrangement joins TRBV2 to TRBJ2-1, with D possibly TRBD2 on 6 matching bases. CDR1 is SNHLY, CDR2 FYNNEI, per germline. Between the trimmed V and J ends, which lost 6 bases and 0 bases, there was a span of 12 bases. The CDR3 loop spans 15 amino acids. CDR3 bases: TGTGCCAGCAGCCTGGAGGGAAGCTCCTACAATGAGCAGTTCTTC. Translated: CASSLEGSSYNEQFF.